The TCR beta chain described here comes from a study of T cells in Graves' hyperthyroidism and ophthalmopathy. Whole-study findings and limits: Clonotypes that were expanded in thyroid above 0.001 mostly appeared in blood too.

This clonotype was counted ten times or more. Its antigen remains unidentified. CDR1 and CDR2 from the germline V gene are DFQATT and SNEGSKA (reference sequence). Trimming cost V 3 bases and J 0 bases, with 17 bases left between them. There are 16 residues in the CDR3. Amplification of TCR beta CDR3 regions was performed using RNA transcripts as template. The HTBI primer set served for first-round RT-PCR of the TCR CDR3. TCRdb analysed the multiplex PCR reads with MiXCR anew, one entry per CDR3 protein. The sample contains about 520,000 distinct CDR3 sequences, roughly 25% of which appear only once. Sequencing used blood. The sequence was obtained from a woman younger than 45 with Graves' ophthalmopathy. V and J are TRBV20-1 and TRBJ1-1, with a weak D call TRBD1 (5 bases). The DNA for the CDR3 is TGCAGTGCTAGGGGGGTGGTCGCCCTAATGAACACTGAAGCTTTCTTT. This encodes CSARGVVALMNTEAFF.